This entry lists 7 T cell receptor beta chains sequenced from one sample in a study of blood T cell repertoires in COVID-19. TCRdb's table, derived via immunoSEQ multiplex PCR, lists solely in-frame clones and lacks some. The sample lists more than 150,000 clones, about 87% seen once, with approximately 12% in the top ten. The material sequenced was peripheral blood. The origin of the receptors is an older woman with COVID-19, enrolled during active disease.

The chain employs TRBV7-8 and TRBJ1-4; 10 bases fit TRBD1. V shed 5 bases, J shed 2 bases, and the junction held 14 bases outside the gene matches. The CDR3 contains 19 residues. Germline CDR1 reads SGHVS; CDR2 reads FQNEAQ. Here the CDR3 reads CASSGPGQGRFVTNEKLFF. For the CDR3, the DNA is TGTGCCAGCAGCGGGCCGGGACAGGGGCGGTTTGTGACTAATGAAAAACTGTTTTTT. The entire variable domain, with the rest obtained from reference TRBV7-8 and TRBJ1-4, is as follows: GAGVSQSPRYKVAKRGQDVALRCDPISGHVSLFWYQQALGQGPEFLTYFQNEAQLDKSGLPSDRFFAERPEGSVSTLKIQRTQQEDSAVYLCASSGPGQGRFVTNEKLFFGSGTQLSVL.

This sequence joins TRBV18 and TRBJ2-1; TRBD2 agrees at 10 bases. V shed 3 bases, J shed 10 bases, and the junction held 3 bases outside the gene matches. CDR1 and CDR2 (germline): KGHSH, LQKENI. CDR3 size: 13 residues. CDR3 region: CASSPGSGREQFF. For the CDR3, the DNA is TGTGCCAGCTCACCTGGTAGCGGGAGGGAGCAGTTCTTC.

About this clone itself: This same CDR3 is encoded by further DNA sequences in the sample. The rearrangement links TRBV7-2 to TRBJ2-7, with 10 bases matching TRBD2. Trimming cost V 2 bases and J 4 bases; bases outside gene matches: 5. Germline V gene data show CDR1 as SGHTA and CDR2 as FQGNSA. There are 15 residues in the CDR3. Here the CDR3 reads CASSLRASGSYEQYF. Written as DNA, the CDR3 is TGTGCCAGCAGCTTAAGGGCTAGCGGGAGTTACGAGCAGTACTTC.

As regards this clone: A junction end diverges from the germline sequence, so it may reflect a read error. The chain has TRBV7-7 and TRBJ2-5, with D possibly matching TRBD2 (6 bases). Germline V gene sequence: CDR1 SSHAT, CDR2 FNYEAQ (reference sequence). The CDR3 totals 14 residues. The CDR3 loop is CASSLARAGETQYF. The CDR3 DNA sequence: TGTGCTAGCAGCTTAGCTAGGGCGGGGGAGACCCAGTACTTC.

The chain carries TRBV3-1 (or the pseudogene TRBV3-2) and TRBJ2-7, with 9 nucleotides matching TRBD2. Per germline, CDR1 LGHDT and CDR2 YNNKEL (reference sequence). Trimming at V came to 4 bases and at J to 6 bases, leaving 10 bases not matched to a gene. The CDR3 loop spans 15 amino acids. The CDR3 sequence is CASSRGLAGHPEQYF. The CDR3 DNA reads TGTGCCAGCAGCCGGGGGCTAGCGGGACACCCCGAGCAGTACTTC.

This chain uses TRBV4-2 with TRBJ2-3; TRBD2 aligns across 14 bases. Germline CDR1 and CDR2: LGHNA and YNFKEQ. The junction had 11 bases not matched to a gene; V was cut back by 5 bases and J by 4 bases. The CDR3 has 18 residues. This chain's CDR3 is CASSSGLAGGSRADTQYF. In DNA, the CDR3 is TGTGCCAGCAGCTCAGGACTAGCGGGAGGTTCAAGGGCAGATACGCAGTATTTT.

The rearrangement links TRBV5-1 to TRBJ1-3, with 8 bases that match TRBD1. V shed 3 bases and J 1 base; nucleotides not matched to a gene: 3. This CDR3 is built from 15 residues. The V gene's germline CDR1 is SGHRS and CDR2 YFSETQ. The CDR3 reads CASSYDRGSGNTIYF. As DNA, the CDR3 is TGCGCCAGCAGCTACGACAGGGGTTCTGGAAACACCATATATTTT.